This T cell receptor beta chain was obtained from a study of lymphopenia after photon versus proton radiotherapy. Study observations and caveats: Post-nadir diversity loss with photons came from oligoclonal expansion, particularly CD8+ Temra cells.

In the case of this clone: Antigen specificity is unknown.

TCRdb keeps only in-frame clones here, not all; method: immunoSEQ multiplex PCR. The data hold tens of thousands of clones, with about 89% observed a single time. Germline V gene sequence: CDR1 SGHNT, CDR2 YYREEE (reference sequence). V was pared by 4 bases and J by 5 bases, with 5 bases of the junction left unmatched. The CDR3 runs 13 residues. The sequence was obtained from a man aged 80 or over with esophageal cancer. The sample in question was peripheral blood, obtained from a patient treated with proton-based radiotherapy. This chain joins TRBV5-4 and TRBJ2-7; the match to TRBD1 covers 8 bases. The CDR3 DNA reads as TGTGCCAGCAGCAACAGGGGGTCCCACGAGCAGTACTTC. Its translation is CASSNRGSHEQYF.